Listed below are T cell receptor beta chains from one sample, sequenced in a study of blood T cell repertoires in COVID-19. TCRdb keeps only in-frame clones here, not all; method: immunoSEQ multiplex PCR. Seen here are about 130,000 clones, around nine tenths observed once, and the top ten hold about 4%. The sample was peripheral blood. These receptors came from a man aged 45 to 65 with active COVID-19. Each CDR3 is given with its conserved first and last residue. D genes are given only for firm matches. The size of a clone is reported for some rows only, either as once, few or many, or as a class for expanded clones.

CDR3nt: TGTGCCAGCAGTTTTAGGCAGGGGAGGGCCGGGGAGCTGTTTTTT; CDR3aa: CASSFRQGRAGELFF; abundance: once; v_gene: TRBV27; j_gene: TRBJ2-2; len: 15; d_gene: -
CDR3nt: TGTGCCAGCAGCTCCTCGGCGGGGCCCTCTGGGGCCAACGTCCTGACTTTC; CDR3aa: CASSSSAGPSGANVLTF; abundance: -; v_gene: TRBV5-4; j_gene: TRBJ2-6; len: 17; d_gene: -
CDR3nt: TGTGCCAGCAGCTTAGGACTAGCGGGGCTAACAGATACGCAGTATTTT; CDR3aa: CASSLGLAGLTDTQYF; abundance: -; v_gene: TRBV7-9; j_gene: TRBJ2-3; len: 16; d_gene: TRBD2
CDR3nt: TGTGCCAGCAGCACTGACAGTAGCTCCTACGAGCAGTACTTC; CDR3aa: CASSTDSSSYEQYF; abundance: once; v_gene: TRBV6-5; j_gene: TRBJ2-7; len: 14; d_gene: -
CDR3nt: TGCAGCGTTGTTGGGGGGGAGGGCCCGACAGATACGCAGTATTTT; CDR3aa: CSVVGGEGPTDTQYF; abundance: -; v_gene: TRBV29-1; j_gene: TRBJ2-3; len: 15; d_gene: TRBD2
CDR3nt: TGTGCCAGCAGTCGACAACGCGTGGAAGCTTTCTTT; CDR3aa: CASSRQRVEAFF; abundance: -; v_gene: TRBV2; j_gene: TRBJ1-1; len: 12; d_gene: -
CDR3nt: TGCGCCAGCAGCCGAGGATGGGGACAGGGACGAGAGACCCAGTACTTC; CDR3aa: CASSRGWGQGRETQYF; abundance: -; v_gene: TRBV4-1; j_gene: TRBJ2-5; len: 16; d_gene: TRBD1
CDR3nt: TGTGCCTCCGAGGGTGGCAATGAGCAGTTCTTC; CDR3aa: CASEGGNEQFF; abundance: -; v_gene: TRBV11-2; j_gene: TRBJ2-1; len: 11; d_gene: -
CDR3nt: TGTGCCAGCAGCGTAGTAGTCAAAATGAACACTGAAGCTTTCTTT; CDR3aa: CASSVVVKMNTEAFF; abundance: -; v_gene: TRBV9; j_gene: TRBJ1-1; len: 15; d_gene: -
CDR3nt: TGCAGCGCCTCCCCCACTGAAGCTTTCTTT; CDR3aa: CSASPTEAFF; abundance: -; v_gene: TRBV29-1; j_gene: TRBJ1-1; len: 10; d_gene: -
CDR3nt: TGTGCCAGCAGCGAAACAGGGGTAGATACGCAGTATTTT; CDR3aa: CASSETGVDTQYF; abundance: -; v_gene: TRBV5-6; j_gene: TRBJ2-3; len: 13; d_gene: TRBD1
CDR3nt: TGCGCCAGCAGCCTCGGGACTAGCGGGGGGGCAGGGTACGAGCAGTACTTC; CDR3aa: CASSLGTSGGAGYEQYF; abundance: -; v_gene: TRBV4-1; j_gene: TRBJ2-7; len: 17; d_gene: TRBD2
CDR3nt: TGTGCCAGCTCACCATTCCTGACTGGGGCTTTCACAGATACGCAGTATTTT; CDR3aa: CASSPFLTGAFTDTQYF; abundance: -; v_gene: TRBV18; j_gene: TRBJ2-3; len: 17; d_gene: -
CDR3nt: TGTGCCAGTCGGGACAGGGCCCCTAGCACAGATACGCAGTATTTT; CDR3aa: CASRDRAPSTDTQYF; abundance: -; v_gene: TRBV19; j_gene: TRBJ2-3; len: 15; d_gene: TRBD1
CDR3nt: TGTGCCAGCAGTTCCCCCGCGGCGGGGAGCACTGAAGCTTTCTTT; CDR3aa: CASSSPAAGSTEAFF; abundance: -; v_gene: TRBV27; j_gene: TRBJ1-1; len: 15; d_gene: -
CDR3nt: TGTGCCAGCAGCTTAAGAGTTGGCGGGAACTACAATGAGCAGTTCTTC; CDR3aa: CASSLRVGGNYNEQFF; abundance: -; v_gene: TRBV11-3; j_gene: TRBJ2-1; len: 16; d_gene: -
CDR3nt: TGTGCCAGCAGCGTTGACAGGGGCCGGATCGTAACCGGGGAGCTGTTTTTT; CDR3aa: CASSVDRGRIVTGELFF; abundance: -; v_gene: TRBV5-6; j_gene: TRBJ2-2; len: 17; d_gene: TRBD1
CDR3nt: TGTGCCAGCAGTCTTACTAGTGCCTCCTACGAGCAGTACTTC; CDR3aa: CASSLTSASYEQYF; abundance: -; v_gene: TRBV6-6; j_gene: TRBJ2-7; len: 14; d_gene: -
CDR3nt: TGTGCCAGCAGTGAAGGGGGCGCGGGAGTAGGGTCGGATGAGCAGTTCTTC; CDR3aa: CASSEGGAGVGSDEQFF; abundance: -; v_gene: TRBV2; j_gene: TRBJ2-1; len: 17; d_gene: TRBD2
CDR3nt: TGCGCCAGCAGCTTGGGGGGACTAGCGGGAGGATCTACAGATACGCAGTATTTT; CDR3aa: CASSLGGLAGGSTDTQYF; abundance: -; v_gene: TRBV5-1; j_gene: TRBJ2-3; len: 18; d_gene: TRBD2
CDR3nt: TGCAGTGCCTCAGGGGTACGTGGCTACACCTTC; CDR3aa: CSASGVRGYTF; abundance: -; v_gene: TRBV20-1; j_gene: TRBJ1-2; len: 11; d_gene: -
CDR3nt: TGCAGCGTTGGGACAAACATGAACACTGAAGCTTTCTTT; CDR3aa: CSVGTNMNTEAFF; abundance: -; v_gene: TRBV29-1; j_gene: TRBJ1-1; len: 13; d_gene: -
CDR3nt: TGTGCCAGCTCACCACAGGGGGGGCTCCAAGAATATGGCTACACCTTC; CDR3aa: CASSPQGGLQEYGYTF; abundance: once; v_gene: TRBV18; j_gene: TRBJ1-2; len: 16; d_gene: -
CDR3nt: TGCGCCAGCAGCCTACTAGCGGGGGGCGGTGAGCAGTTCTTC; CDR3aa: CASSLLAGGGEQFF; abundance: once; v_gene: TRBV5-1; j_gene: TRBJ2-1; len: 14; d_gene: TRBD2
CDR3nt: TGTGCCAGCTCATCCTCGTCCCCGTCAGGGGTCTATGGCTACACCTTC; CDR3aa: CASSSSSPSGVYGYTF; abundance: -; v_gene: TRBV18; j_gene: TRBJ1-2; len: 16; d_gene: -
CDR3nt: TGCGCCAGCAGCCATTCAGCGGGGGCGACCTACAATGAGCAGTTCTTC; CDR3aa: CASSHSAGATYNEQFF; abundance: -; v_gene: TRBV5-1; j_gene: TRBJ2-1; len: 16; d_gene: TRBD2
CDR3nt: TGTGCCAGCCGTCAACAGGGGACTGGAAACACCATATATTTT; CDR3aa: CASRQQGTGNTIYF; abundance: -; v_gene: TRBV11-2; j_gene: TRBJ1-3; len: 14; d_gene: TRBD1
CDR3nt: TGTGCCAGCAGCCACTCGAGGTGGCAGCCAAACACCGGGGAGCTGTTTTTT; CDR3aa: CASSHSRWQPNTGELFF; abundance: -; v_gene: TRBV14; j_gene: TRBJ2-2; len: 17; d_gene: -
CDR3nt: TGTGCCAGTAGACCAAGACAGGGATTATTCTCTGGGGCCAACGTCCTGACTTTC; CDR3aa: CASRPRQGLFSGANVLTF; abundance: once; v_gene: TRBV19; j_gene: TRBJ2-6; len: 18; d_gene: TRBD1
CDR3nt: TGCGCCAGCAGCCATGGGTCACAGGGGTTCGAAGGCTACACCTTC; CDR3aa: CASSHGSQGFEGYTF; abundance: -; v_gene: TRBV5-1; j_gene: TRBJ1-2; len: 15; d_gene: TRBD1
CDR3nt: TGTGCCAGCAGCTTTAGCTCGGGGTACAACATTCAGTACTTC; CDR3aa: CASSFSSGYNIQYF; abundance: -; v_gene: TRBV7-9; j_gene: TRBJ2-4; len: 14; d_gene: -
CDR3nt: TGTGCCAGCAGCCAGGTACCAGGGGGCCTTGGCTCAGATACGCAGTATTTT; CDR3aa: CASSQVPGGLGSDTQYF; abundance: -; v_gene: TRBV5-4; j_gene: TRBJ2-3; len: 17; d_gene: TRBD1
CDR3nt: TGTGCCAGCAGCGTAAGACACATGAACACTGAAGCTTTCTTT; CDR3aa: CASSVRHMNTEAFF; abundance: -; v_gene: TRBV9; j_gene: TRBJ1-1; len: 14; d_gene: -
CDR3nt: TGTGCCAGTAAGGTAGCGAGTAGCACAGATACGCAGTATTTT; CDR3aa: CASKVASSTDTQYF; abundance: -; v_gene: TRBV19; j_gene: TRBJ2-3; len: 14; d_gene: -
CDR3nt: TGTGCCAGTAGTGACCGGGACAGGGGGCCCTCCCGCGGGGGCTACACCTTC; CDR3aa: CASSDRDRGPSRGGYTF; abundance: -; v_gene: TRBV19; j_gene: TRBJ1-2; len: 17; d_gene: TRBD1
CDR3nt: TGTGCCAGCAGCCCACCTCGCAGGGGGTCCTACGAGCAGTACTTC; CDR3aa: CASSPPRRGSYEQYF; abundance: -; v_gene: TRBV3-1/TRBV3-2; j_gene: TRBJ2-7; len: 15; d_gene: TRBD1
CDR3nt: TGTGCCAGCAGCCAAGACAGAAACCAAGAGACCCAGTACTTC; CDR3aa: CASSQDRNQETQYF; abundance: -; v_gene: TRBV5-4; j_gene: TRBJ2-5; len: 14; d_gene: -
CDR3nt: TGTGCCTGGAGCGCTGGGCAGGGCACTGAAGCTTTCTTT; CDR3aa: CAWSAGQGTEAFF; abundance: -; v_gene: TRBV30; j_gene: TRBJ1-1; len: 13; d_gene: -
CDR3nt: TGTGCCAGCAGCTCGACAGGGGTTAGCAATCAGCCCCAGCATTTT; CDR3aa: CASSSTGVSNQPQHF; abundance: -; v_gene: TRBV7-2; j_gene: TRBJ1-5; len: 15; d_gene: TRBD1
CDR3nt: TGTGCCAGTAGTATAGGTGGGAGGATTAGCACAGATACGCAGTATTTT; CDR3aa: CASSIGGRISTDTQYF; abundance: -; v_gene: TRBV19; j_gene: TRBJ2-3; len: 16; d_gene: -
CDR3nt: TGTGCCAGCAGGCAGGATGAATCGAGTAGGACTGAAGCTTTCTTT; CDR3aa: CASRQDESSRTEAFF; abundance: -; v_gene: TRBV6-4; j_gene: TRBJ1-1; len: 15; d_gene: -
CDR3nt: TGTGCCAGCAGCTTACCGGGATACTACAATGAGCAGTTCTTC; CDR3aa: CASSLPGYYNEQFF; abundance: -; v_gene: TRBV11-3; j_gene: TRBJ2-1; len: 14; d_gene: -
CDR3nt: TGTGCCAGCAGTTACCGGGATGACACTGAAGCTTTCTTT; CDR3aa: CASSYRDDTEAFF; abundance: -; v_gene: TRBV6-5; j_gene: TRBJ1-1; len: 13; d_gene: -
CDR3nt: TGTGCCACCAGCAGAATTCAGGGTAGCGAGCAGTACTTC; CDR3aa: CATSRIQGSEQYF; abundance: -; v_gene: TRBV15; j_gene: TRBJ2-7; len: 13; d_gene: -
CDR3nt: TGTGCCAGCAGCGACGACAGGACGAACTATGGCTACACCTTC; CDR3aa: CASSDDRTNYGYTF; abundance: -; v_gene: TRBV6-5; j_gene: TRBJ1-2; len: 14; d_gene: -
CDR3nt: TGTGCCAGTACCGTGGGACAGGTCCTTACCGGGGAGCTGTTTTTT; CDR3aa: CASTVGQVLTGELFF; abundance: -; v_gene: TRBV19; j_gene: TRBJ2-2; len: 15; d_gene: TRBD1
CDR3nt: TGTGCCAGCAGCATGGGACAGGGCTACACTGAAGCTTTCTTT; CDR3aa: CASSMGQGYTEAFF; abundance: -; v_gene: TRBV7-8; j_gene: TRBJ1-1; len: 14; d_gene: TRBD1